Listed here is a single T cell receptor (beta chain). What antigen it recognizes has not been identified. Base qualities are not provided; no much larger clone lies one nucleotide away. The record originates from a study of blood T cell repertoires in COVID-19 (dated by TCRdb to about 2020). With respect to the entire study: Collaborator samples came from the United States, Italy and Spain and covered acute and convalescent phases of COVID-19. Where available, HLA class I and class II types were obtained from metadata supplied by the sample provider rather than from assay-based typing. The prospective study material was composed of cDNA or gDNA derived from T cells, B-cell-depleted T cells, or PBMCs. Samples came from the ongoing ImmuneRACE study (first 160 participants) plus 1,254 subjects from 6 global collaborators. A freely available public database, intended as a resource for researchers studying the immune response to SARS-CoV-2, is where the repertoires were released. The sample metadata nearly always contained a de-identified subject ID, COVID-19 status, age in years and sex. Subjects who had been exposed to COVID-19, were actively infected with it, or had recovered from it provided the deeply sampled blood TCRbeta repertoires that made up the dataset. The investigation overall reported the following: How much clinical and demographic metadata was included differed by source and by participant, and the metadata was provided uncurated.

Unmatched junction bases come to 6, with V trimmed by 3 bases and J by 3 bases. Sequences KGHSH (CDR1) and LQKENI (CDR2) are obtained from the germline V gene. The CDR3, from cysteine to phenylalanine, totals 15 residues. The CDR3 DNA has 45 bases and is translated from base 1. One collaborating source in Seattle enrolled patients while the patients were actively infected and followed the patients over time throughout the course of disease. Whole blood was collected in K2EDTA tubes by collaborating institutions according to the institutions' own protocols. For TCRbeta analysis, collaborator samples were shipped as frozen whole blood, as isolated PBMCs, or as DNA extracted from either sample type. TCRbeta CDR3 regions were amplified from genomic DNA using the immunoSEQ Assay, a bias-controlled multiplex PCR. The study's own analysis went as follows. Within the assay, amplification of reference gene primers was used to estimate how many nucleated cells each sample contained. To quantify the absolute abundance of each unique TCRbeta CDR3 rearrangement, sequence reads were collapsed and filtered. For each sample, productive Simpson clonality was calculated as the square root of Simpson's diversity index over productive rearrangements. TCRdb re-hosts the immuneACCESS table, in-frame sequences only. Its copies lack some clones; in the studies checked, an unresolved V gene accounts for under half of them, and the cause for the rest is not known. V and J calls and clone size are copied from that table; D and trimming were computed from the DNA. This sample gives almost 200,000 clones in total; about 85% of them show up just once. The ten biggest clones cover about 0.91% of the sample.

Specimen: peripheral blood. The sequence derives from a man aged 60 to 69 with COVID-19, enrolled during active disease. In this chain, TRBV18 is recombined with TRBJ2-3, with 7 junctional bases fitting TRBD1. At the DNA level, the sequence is TGTGCCAGCTCACCCCGACAGGGCGGTACAGATACGCAGTATTTT. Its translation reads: CASSPRQGGTDTQYF.